The rows below give T cell receptor beta chains drawn from one sample of a study of Graves' ophthalmopathy and Graves' hyperthyroidism. TCRdb re-analysed the multiplex PCR reads in MiXCR, keeping a single row per CDR3 protein. Among around 1,000,000 distinct CDR3 sequences listed, about 38% were seen once. Sequenced material: peripheral blood or thyroid tissue (not recorded which). These receptors were taken from an adult man with Graves' hyperthyroidism. Each CDR3 is given with its conserved first and last residue. The D gene is left open where the match is weak. The listing skips clone size in some rows; elsewhere it reads once, few, many or a size class.

v_call: TRBV15; d_call: NA; j_call: TRBJ2-2; clone_size: once; cdr3_nt: TGTGCCACCAGCAGGGACAAGACAGGGGAGCTGTTTTTT; cdr3_aa: CATSRDKTGELFF
v_call: TRBV11-2; d_call: NA; j_call: TRBJ2-5; clone_size: NA; cdr3_nt: TGTGCCAGCAGCCCCGACGGGACGGAGACCCAGTACTTC; cdr3_aa: CASSPDGTETQYF
v_call: TRBV13; d_call: NA; j_call: TRBJ2-5; clone_size: few; cdr3_nt: TGTGCCAGCAGCGCCGCTCTGACTAGTCAAGAGACCCAGTACTTC; cdr3_aa: CASSAALTSQETQYF
v_call: TRBV12-3/TRBV12-4; d_call: NA; j_call: TRBJ2-5; clone_size: NA; cdr3_nt: TGTGCCAGCAGTTTCGGGATCGATGTGGAGACCCAGTACTTC; cdr3_aa: CASSFGIDVETQYF
v_call: TRBV6-2/TRBV6-3; d_call: NA; j_call: TRBJ2-7; clone_size: few; cdr3_nt: TGTGCCAGCAGCCTCCAGACAGTCGTCTACGAGCAGTACTTC; cdr3_aa: CASSLQTVVYEQYF
v_call: TRBV20-1; d_call: TRBD1; j_call: TRBJ1-2; clone_size: many; cdr3_nt: TGCAGTGCTAGAGGGGGACAGGGTCATGGCTACACCTTC; cdr3_aa: CSARGGQGHGYTF
v_call: TRBV24-1; d_call: TRBD2; j_call: TRBJ2-2; clone_size: NA; cdr3_nt: TGTGCCACCGGTACCACTAGCGGGAGAGAGGACACCGGGGAGCTGTTTTTT; cdr3_aa: CATGTTSGREDTGELFF
v_call: TRBV7-8; d_call: NA; j_call: TRBJ1-3; clone_size: many; cdr3_nt: TGTGCCAGCAGCTTAGCGCAAGGGTTGGGAAACACCATATATTTT; cdr3_aa: CASSLAQGLGNTIYF
v_call: TRBV7-2; d_call: TRBD1; j_call: TRBJ2-7; clone_size: NA; cdr3_nt: TGTGCCAGCACCCCGGGACAGGGGAGATCCTACGAGCAGTACTTC; cdr3_aa: CASTPGQGRSYEQYF
v_call: TRBV20-1; d_call: NA; j_call: TRBJ2-2; clone_size: NA; cdr3_nt: TGCAGTGCTAGAGAGGCTAGCGGGGAGCTGTTTTTT; cdr3_aa: CSAREASGELFF
v_call: TRBV9; d_call: NA; j_call: TRBJ2-7; clone_size: many; cdr3_nt: TGTGCCAGCAGCGTAGATGGGGTGGAGAGGAACGAGCAGTACTTC; cdr3_aa: CASSVDGVERNEQYF
v_call: TRBV6-5; d_call: NA; j_call: TRBJ1-6; clone_size: few; cdr3_nt: TGTGCCAGCAGTTACTCGAGGCAGGGTTTTTCACCCCTCCACTTT; cdr3_aa: CASSYSRQGFSPLHF
v_call: TRBV7-9; d_call: NA; j_call: TRBJ2-1; clone_size: NA; cdr3_nt: TGTGCCAGCACCTTATCCTCACAGGGTAGTCAAGAGACCCAGTTCTTC; cdr3_aa: CASTLSSQGSQETQFF
v_call: TRBV10-3; d_call: NA; j_call: TRBJ2-6; clone_size: NA; cdr3_nt: TGTGCCAGCAGGGCCGGGGGGCTCCAATCCTCTGGGGCCAACGTCCTGACTTTC; cdr3_aa: CASRAGGLQSSGANVLTF
v_call: TRBV4-3; d_call: NA; j_call: TRBJ2-5; clone_size: few; cdr3_nt: TGCGCCAGCAGCCAAGAGACTAGTCGGGGAGAGACCCAGTACTTC; cdr3_aa: CASSQETSRGETQYF
v_call: TRBV29-1; d_call: NA; j_call: TRBJ2-2; clone_size: NA; cdr3_nt: TGCAGCGTAGGGACTCCCCGCGGGGAGCTGTTTTTT; cdr3_aa: CSVGTPRGELFF
v_call: TRBV13; d_call: NA; j_call: TRBJ1-4; clone_size: many; cdr3_nt: TGTGCCAGCAGACACAGGGACGAGGGACTGTTTTTT; cdr3_aa: CASRHRDEGLFF
v_call: TRBV10-2; d_call: NA; j_call: TRBJ1-2; clone_size: NA; cdr3_nt: TGCGCCAGCTCACCGAGGGGTGAGGACTATGGCTACACCTTC; cdr3_aa: CASSPRGEDYGYTF
v_call: TRBV29-1; d_call: TRBD1; j_call: TRBJ1-1; clone_size: many; cdr3_nt: TGCAGCGTTGAAGACCCAACAGGGGGCCCGGGACCGAACACTGAAGCTTTCTTT; cdr3_aa: CSVEDPTGGPGPNTEAFF
v_call: TRBV20-1; d_call: NA; j_call: TRBJ2-7; clone_size: NA; cdr3_nt: TGCAGTGCCAACTTACCCCAAGCCGTCGGGTGGACCTACGAGCAGTACTTC; cdr3_aa: CSANLPQAVGWTYEQYF
v_call: TRBV24-1; d_call: NA; j_call: TRBJ2-7; clone_size: many; cdr3_nt: TGTGCCACCAGTCCTCATGCGGCTCTAAGGGACGAGCAGTACTTC; cdr3_aa: CATSPHAALRDEQYF
v_call: TRBV9; d_call: TRBD1; j_call: TRBJ1-2; clone_size: NA; cdr3_nt: TGTGCCAGCAGCGAAGGGGACAGGGATGGTGGCTACACCTTC; cdr3_aa: CASSEGDRDGGYTF
v_call: TRBV9; d_call: NA; j_call: TRBJ1-4; clone_size: NA; cdr3_nt: TGTGCCAGCAGCGTTTCAACGACGGGGACTAATGAAAAACTGTTTTTT; cdr3_aa: CASSVSTTGTNEKLFF
v_call: TRBV10-3; d_call: TRBD1; j_call: TRBJ1-5; clone_size: NA; cdr3_nt: TGTGCCACCAGCCCGGGACAGGGAGTCCATCAGCCCCAGCATTTT; cdr3_aa: CATSPGQGVHQPQHF
v_call: TRBV7-9; d_call: TRBD1; j_call: TRBJ2-7; clone_size: few; cdr3_nt: TGTGCCAGCAGCCACACCGGGACAGGGAAGGGAGGCTACGAGCAGTACTTC; cdr3_aa: CASSHTGTGKGGYEQYF
v_call: TRBV19; d_call: TRBD2; j_call: TRBJ2-7; clone_size: few; cdr3_nt: TGTGCCAGTAGTACAGGGACTAGCGGGAACGAGCAGTACTTC; cdr3_aa: CASSTGTSGNEQYF
v_call: TRBV2; d_call: NA; j_call: TRBJ2-7; clone_size: few; cdr3_nt: TGTGCCAGCAGTGCCCTAGGAGGGAAGGTTTACGAGCAGTACTTC; cdr3_aa: CASSALGGKVYEQYF
v_call: TRBV5-4; d_call: TRBD1; j_call: TRBJ1-4; clone_size: NA; cdr3_nt: TGTGCCAGCAGCGGACGGGACAGTCTGAATGAAAAACTGTTTTTT; cdr3_aa: CASSGRDSLNEKLFF
v_call: TRBV12-5; d_call: NA; j_call: TRBJ2-7; clone_size: NA; cdr3_nt: TGTGCTAGTGGTTTGGTCGGGGGGCAGGGGACGATCGAGCAGTACTTC; cdr3_aa: CASGLVGGQGTIEQYF
v_call: TRBV12-3/TRBV12-4; d_call: NA; j_call: TRBJ1-6; clone_size: few; cdr3_nt: TGTGCCAGCACACGACAAGGGTGGTATAATTCACCCCTCCACTTT; cdr3_aa: CASTRQGWYNSPLHF
v_call: TRBV19; d_call: NA; j_call: TRBJ1-5; clone_size: many; cdr3_nt: TGTGCCAGTACAAGGTTCGCCGCGGCCAGAGGAAATCAGCCCCAGCATTTT; cdr3_aa: CASTRFAAARGNQPQHF
v_call: TRBV7-2; d_call: NA; j_call: TRBJ2-5; clone_size: NA; cdr3_nt: TGTGCCAGCAGCTCGCACCTGAAAGAGACCCAGTACTTC; cdr3_aa: CASSSHLKETQYF
v_call: TRBV24-1; d_call: TRBD2; j_call: TRBJ2-7; clone_size: NA; cdr3_nt: TGTGCCACCAGTGCTTCCGGGACTAGCGAGCCCTACGAGCAGTACTTC; cdr3_aa: CATSASGTSEPYEQYF
v_call: TRBV15; d_call: NA; j_call: TRBJ2-7; clone_size: many; cdr3_nt: TGTGCCACCAGCAGAGTTCGGGGGGCTTCCTACGAGCAGTACTTC; cdr3_aa: CATSRVRGASYEQYF
v_call: TRBV29-1; d_call: NA; j_call: TRBJ1-2; clone_size: once; cdr3_nt: TGCAGCGTTGCCAGCAGTTCAGCTAACTATGGCTACACCTTC; cdr3_aa: CSVASSSANYGYTF
v_call: TRBV7-6; d_call: TRBD2; j_call: TRBJ2-5; clone_size: many; cdr3_nt: TGTGCCAGCAGCTTCTCCCTGGGGGGGGTTCCGGCCCAGTACTTC; cdr3_aa: CASSFSLGGVPAQYF
v_call: TRBV19; d_call: TRBD1; j_call: TRBJ1-5; clone_size: many; cdr3_nt: TGTGCCACCAGGGACAGGGGTAACAATCAGCCCCAGCATTTT; cdr3_aa: CATRDRGNNQPQHF
v_call: TRBV7-6; d_call: NA; j_call: TRBJ1-4; clone_size: NA; cdr3_nt: TGTGCCAGCGCTCGGGGCCTAAATGAAAAACTGTTTTTT; cdr3_aa: CASARGLNEKLFF
v_call: TRBV20-1; d_call: NA; j_call: TRBJ1-1; clone_size: NA; cdr3_nt: TGCAGTGCTAGAGATCCAATGGGAGGCCCTGAAGCTTTCTTT; cdr3_aa: CSARDPMGGPEAFF
v_call: TRBV19; d_call: NA; j_call: TRBJ1-6; clone_size: many; cdr3_nt: TGTGCCAGTAGTCCCCAGGCGACGGAGTATAATTCACCCCTCCACTTT; cdr3_aa: CASSPQATEYNSPLHF
v_call: TRBV28; d_call: TRBD1; j_call: TRBJ2-7; clone_size: few; cdr3_nt: TGTGCCAGCAGTCAGACCGGACAGGGACTTTCCCACGAGCAGTACTTC; cdr3_aa: CASSQTGQGLSHEQYF
v_call: TRBV29-1; d_call: NA; j_call: TRBJ2-6; clone_size: NA; cdr3_nt: TGCAGAGGGGCCCAAGGGACTGGGGCCAACGTCCTGACTTTC; cdr3_aa: CRGAQGTGANVLTF
v_call: TRBV25-1; d_call: TRBD1; j_call: TRBJ1-2; clone_size: NA; cdr3_nt: TGTGCCAGCAGTGATTTTCGGCAGGGGGGAGGCTACACCTTC; cdr3_aa: CASSDFRQGGGYTF
v_call: TRBV20-1; d_call: NA; j_call: TRBJ2-7; clone_size: many; cdr3_nt: TGCAGTGCTAGGGGTAGGGCGAACTACGAGCAGTACTTC; cdr3_aa: CSARGRANYEQYF
v_call: TRBV4-3; d_call: TRBD2; j_call: TRBJ2-5; clone_size: many; cdr3_nt: TGCGCCAGCAGCCCAATACTAGCGGGAGAGACCCAGTACTTC; cdr3_aa: CASSPILAGETQYF
v_call: TRBV11-2; d_call: NA; j_call: TRBJ1-1; clone_size: NA; cdr3_nt: TGTGCCAGCAGCTTAGTCTCCTGGGCTTTCTTT; cdr3_aa: CASSLVSWAFF